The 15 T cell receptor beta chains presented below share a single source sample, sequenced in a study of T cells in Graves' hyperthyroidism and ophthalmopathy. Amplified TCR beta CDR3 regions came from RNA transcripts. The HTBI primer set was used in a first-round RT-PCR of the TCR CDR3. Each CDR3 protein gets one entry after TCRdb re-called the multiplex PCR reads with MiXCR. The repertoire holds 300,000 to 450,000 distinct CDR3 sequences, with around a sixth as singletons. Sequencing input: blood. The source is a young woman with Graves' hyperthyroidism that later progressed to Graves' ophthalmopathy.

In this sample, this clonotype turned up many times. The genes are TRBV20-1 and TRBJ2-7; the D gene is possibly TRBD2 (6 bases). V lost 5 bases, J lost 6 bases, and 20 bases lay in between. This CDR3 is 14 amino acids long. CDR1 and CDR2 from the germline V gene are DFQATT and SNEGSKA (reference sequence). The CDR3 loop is CSAPGLAGPLEQYF. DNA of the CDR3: TGCAGTGCTCCTGGCCTTGCGGGGCCCCTCGAGCAGTACTTC.

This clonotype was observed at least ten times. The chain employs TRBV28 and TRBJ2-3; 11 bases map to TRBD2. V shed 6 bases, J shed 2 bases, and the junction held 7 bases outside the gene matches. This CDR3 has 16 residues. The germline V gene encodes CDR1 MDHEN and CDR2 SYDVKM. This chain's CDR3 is CASSIAGGGYTDTQYF. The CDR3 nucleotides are TGTGCCAGCAGCATAGCGGGGGGGGGGTACACAGATACGCAGTATTTT.

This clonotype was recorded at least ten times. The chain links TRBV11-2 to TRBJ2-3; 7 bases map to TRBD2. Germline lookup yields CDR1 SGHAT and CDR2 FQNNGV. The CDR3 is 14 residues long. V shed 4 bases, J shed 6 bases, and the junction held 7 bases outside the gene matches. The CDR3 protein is CASSSGLRGDTQYF. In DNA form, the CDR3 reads TGTGCCAGCAGCTCGGGACTACGAGGGGATACGCAGTATTTT.

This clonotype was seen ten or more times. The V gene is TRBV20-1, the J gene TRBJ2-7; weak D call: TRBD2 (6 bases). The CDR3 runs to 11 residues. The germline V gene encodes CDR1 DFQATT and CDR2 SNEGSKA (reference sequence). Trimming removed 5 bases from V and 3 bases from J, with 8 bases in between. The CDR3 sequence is CSADGGYEQYF. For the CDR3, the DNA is TGCAGTGCTGACGGGGGCTACGAGCAGTACTTC.

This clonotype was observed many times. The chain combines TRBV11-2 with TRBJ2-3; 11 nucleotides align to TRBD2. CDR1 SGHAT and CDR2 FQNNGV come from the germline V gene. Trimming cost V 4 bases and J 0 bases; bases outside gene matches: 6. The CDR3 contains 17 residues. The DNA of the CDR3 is TGTGCCAGCAGCTACTTTAGACTAGCGGGAAGCACAGATACGCAGTATTTT. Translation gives CASSYFRLAGSTDTQYF. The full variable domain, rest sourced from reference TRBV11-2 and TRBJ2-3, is EAGVAQSPRYKIIEKRQSVAFWCNPISGHATLYWYQQILGQGPKLLIQFQNNGVVDDSQLPKDRFSAERLKGVDSTLKIQPAKLEDSAVYLCASSYFRLAGSTDTQYFGPGTRLTVL.

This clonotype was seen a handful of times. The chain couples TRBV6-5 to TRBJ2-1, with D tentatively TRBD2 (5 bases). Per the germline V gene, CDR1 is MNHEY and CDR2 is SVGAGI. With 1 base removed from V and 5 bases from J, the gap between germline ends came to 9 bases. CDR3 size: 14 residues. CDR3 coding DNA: TGTGCCAGCAGTTACTTCGGAGGAAACAATGAGCAGTTCTTC. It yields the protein CASSYFGGNNEQFF.

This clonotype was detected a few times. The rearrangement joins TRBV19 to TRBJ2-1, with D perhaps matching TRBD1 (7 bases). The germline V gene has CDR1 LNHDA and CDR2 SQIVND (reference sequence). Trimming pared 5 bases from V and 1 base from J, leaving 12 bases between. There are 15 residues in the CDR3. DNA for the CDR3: TGTGCCAGTAGTGGCAGGGGGGATTCCTACAATGAGCAGTTCTTC. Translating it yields CASSGRGDSYNEQFF.

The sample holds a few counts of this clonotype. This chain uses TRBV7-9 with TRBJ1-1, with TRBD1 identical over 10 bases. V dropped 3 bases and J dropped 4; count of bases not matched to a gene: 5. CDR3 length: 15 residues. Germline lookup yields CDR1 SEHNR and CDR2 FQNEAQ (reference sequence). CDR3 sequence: CASSFDRGRGTEAFF. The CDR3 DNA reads TGTGCCAGCAGCTTCGACAGGGGGCGAGGCACTGAAGCTTTCTTT.

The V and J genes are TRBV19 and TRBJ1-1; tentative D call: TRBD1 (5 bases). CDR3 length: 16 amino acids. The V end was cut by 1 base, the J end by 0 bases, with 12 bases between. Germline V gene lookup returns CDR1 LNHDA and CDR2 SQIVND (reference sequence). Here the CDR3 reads CASSIVKGTMNTEAFF. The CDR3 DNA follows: TGTGCCAGTAGTATAGTGAAGGGGACCATGAACACTGAAGCTTTCTTT. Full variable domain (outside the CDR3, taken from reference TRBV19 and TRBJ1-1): DGGITQSPKYLFRKEGQNVTLSCEQNLNHDAMYWYRQDPGQGLRLIYYSQIVNDFQKGDIAEGYSVSREKKESFPLTVTSAQKNPTAFYLCASSIVKGTMNTEAFFGQGTRLTVV.

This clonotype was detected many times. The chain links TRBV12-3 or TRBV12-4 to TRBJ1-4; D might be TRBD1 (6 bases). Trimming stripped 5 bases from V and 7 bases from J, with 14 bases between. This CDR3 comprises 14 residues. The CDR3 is CASSVYREVEKLFF. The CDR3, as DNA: TGTGCCAGCAGTGTCTACAGGGAGGTTGAAAAACTGTTTTTT.

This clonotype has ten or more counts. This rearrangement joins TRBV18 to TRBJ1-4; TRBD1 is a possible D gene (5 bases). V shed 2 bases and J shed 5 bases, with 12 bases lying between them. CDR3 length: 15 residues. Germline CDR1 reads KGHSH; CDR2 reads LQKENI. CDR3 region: CASSPFVTDNEKLFF. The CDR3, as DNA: TGTGCCAGCTCACCATTTGTGACAGACAATGAAAAACTGTTTTTT.

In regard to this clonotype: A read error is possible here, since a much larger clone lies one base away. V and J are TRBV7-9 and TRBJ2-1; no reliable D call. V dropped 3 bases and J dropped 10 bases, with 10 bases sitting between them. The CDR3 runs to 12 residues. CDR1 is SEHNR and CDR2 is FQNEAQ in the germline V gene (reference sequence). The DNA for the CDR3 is TGTGCCAGCAGCTTCCGACCTTACGAGCAGTTCTTC. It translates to CASSFRPYEQFF.

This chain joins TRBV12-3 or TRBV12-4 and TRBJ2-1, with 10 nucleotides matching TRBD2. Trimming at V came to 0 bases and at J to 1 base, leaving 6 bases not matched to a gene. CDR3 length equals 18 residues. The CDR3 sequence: CASSLASGRRGSYNEQFF. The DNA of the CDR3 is TGTGCCAGCAGTTTAGCTAGCGGGAGGAGGGGTTCCTACAATGAGCAGTTCTTC.

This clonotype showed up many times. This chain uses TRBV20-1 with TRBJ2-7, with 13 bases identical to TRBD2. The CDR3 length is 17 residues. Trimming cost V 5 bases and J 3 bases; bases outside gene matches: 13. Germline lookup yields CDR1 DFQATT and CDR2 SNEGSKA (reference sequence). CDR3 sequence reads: CSALRLAGGKYNYEQYF. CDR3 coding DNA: TGCAGTGCTCTGAGACTAGCGGGAGGAAAATACAACTACGAGCAGTACTTC.

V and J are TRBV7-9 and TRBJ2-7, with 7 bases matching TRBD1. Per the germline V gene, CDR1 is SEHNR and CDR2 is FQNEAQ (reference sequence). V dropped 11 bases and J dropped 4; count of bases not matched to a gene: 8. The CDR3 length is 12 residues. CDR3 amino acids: CAQDRVGYEQYF. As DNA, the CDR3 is TGTGCCCAAGACAGGGTAGGGTACGAGCAGTACTTC. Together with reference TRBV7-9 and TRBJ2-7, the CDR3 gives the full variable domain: DTGVSQNPRHKITKRGQNVTFRCDPISEHNRLYWYRQTLGQGPEFLTYFQNEAQLEKSRLLSDRFSAERPKGSFSTLEIQRTEQGDSAMYLCAQDRVGYEQYFGPGTRLTVT.